This TCR beta chain was captured in a study of T cells in Graves' hyperthyroidism and ophthalmopathy. For the study at large: Before treatment of any kind, peripheral blood was taken at initial diagnosis.

Germline CDR1 reads KGHDR; CDR2 reads SFDVKD. There are 16 residues in the CDR3. Amplified regions were TCR beta CDR3 sequences from RNA transcripts. HTBI primers were used for first-round RT-PCR of the TCR CDR3. Using its own MiXCR run on the multiplex PCR reads, TCRdb lists one record per CDR3 protein. Among approximately 380,000 distinct CDR3 sequences, about 20% were seen once, and the ten largest hold about 4%. A note on this clonotype: Its ends do not fully match the called genes, so a read error is possible.

Graves' hyperthyroidism qualified as stable when ophthalmopathy did not progress within 18 months. The specimen sequenced was blood. The TCR was taken from a woman between 18 and 30 years old with Graves' hyperthyroidism. This chain uses TRBV24-1 with TRBJ2-1; 7 bases map to TRBD1. The CDR3 sequence: CATSDTRDSSYNEKFF. The CDR3 nucleotides read TGTGCCACCAGTGATACCCGGGACAGTTCCTACAATGAGAAGTTCTTC.